This passage covers 29 T cell receptor beta chains from one sample sequenced in a study of cytomegalovirus exposure and HLA in healthy donors. The PCR used 60 Vbeta and 13 Jbeta primers. Sequenced by immunoSEQ multiplex PCR; TCRdb stores in-frame clones only, minus some. Of tens of thousands of clones in the sample, 65% to 75% were seen once. Sequencing was performed on PBMCs. Receptors were obtained from a man aged 25-40 years in good health and CMV-seronegative.

The chain employs TRBV5-6 and TRBJ2-2, with 10 positions matching TRBD2. Germline values: CDR1 SGHDT, CDR2 YYEEEE. This CDR3 spans 16 amino acids. The junction had 1 base not matched to a gene; V was cut back by 0 bases and J by 2 bases. The CDR3 loop reads CASSLELAGNTGELFF. The CDR3, as DNA: TGTGCCAGCAGCTTGGAACTAGCGGGAAACACCGGGGAGCTGTTTTTT. Combining the CDR3 with reference TRBV5-6 and TRBJ2-2 gives the whole variable domain DAGVTQSPTHLIKTRGQQVTLRCSPKSGHDTVSWYQQALGQGPQFIFQYYEEEERQRGNFPDRFSGHQFPNYSSELNVNALLLGDSALYLCASSLELAGNTGELFFGEGSRLTVL.

The J gene is TRBJ2-5, the V gene TRBV5-1, with TRBD1 as a possible D gene (6 bases). The end of the DNA is better explained by TRBJ2-7, so the J call may be wrong. Germline values: CDR1 SGHRS, CDR2 YFSETQ. This CDR3 comprises 14 residues. CDR3 region: CASSLGDISYEQYF. The CDR3 DNA follows: TGCGCCAGCAGCTTGGGGGACATCTCCTACGAGCAGTACTTC.

The chain has TRBV29-1 and TRBJ1-4; 7 nucleotides line up with TRBD1. V dropped 4 bases and J dropped 8; count of bases not matched to a gene: 10. Germline V gene data show CDR1 as SQVTM and CDR2 as ANQGSEA. This CDR3 has 14 residues. The CDR3 region has the DNA TGCAGCGTTGGTACAGGGACAGTCGGCGAAAAACTGTTTTTT. It is translated as CSVGTGTVGEKLFF.

The chain recombines TRBV6-6 with TRBJ2-5; TRBD1 aligns across 9 bases. TRBJ2-7 matches the DNA end more closely, so the J call is doubtful. Germline V CDR1 and CDR2: MNHNY, SVGAGI (reference sequence). There are 15 residues in the CDR3. CDR3 sequence reads: CASSFSGTGSYEQYF. CDR3 DNA sequence: TGTGCCAGCAGCTTTTCCGGGACAGGGTCCTACGAGCAGTACTTC.

Notes on this clone: A read error is likely, as this CDR3 ends without the conserved phenylalanine or tryptophan. The rearrangement joins TRBV6-5 to TRBJ1-1; the D is unclear. Trimming stripped 5 bases from V and 4 bases from J, with 17 bases between. The CDR3 has 15 amino acids. Germline CDR1 MNHEY, CDR2 SVGAGI. The CDR3 region has the DNA TGTGCCAGCAGTCACCCGGCGGAGGAGGGCACTGAAGCTTTCCTT. It translates to CASSHPAEEGTEAFL.

The gene calls are TRBV30 and TRBJ1-1; D gene ambiguous. This CDR3 spans 11 amino acids. Germline assignment: CDR1 GTSNPN and CDR2 SVGIG (reference sequence). Trimming stripped 2 bases from V and 5 bases from J, with 6 bases between. The CDR3 DNA reads as TGTGCCTGGAGTCCTGCGACTGAAGCTTTCTTT. It is translated as CAWSPATEAFF. The entire variable domain, with the rest obtained from reference TRBV30 and TRBJ1-1, is as follows: SQTIHQWPATLVQPVGSPLSLECTVEGTSNPNLYWYRQAAGRGLQLLFYSVGIGQISSEVPQNLSASRPQDRQFILSSKKLLLSDSGFYLCAWSPATEAFFGQGTRLTVV.

The gene calls are TRBV5-1 and TRBJ2-5; D perhaps matches TRBD2 (5 bases). The CDR3 totals 13 residues. Per the germline V gene, CDR1 is SGHRS and CDR2 is YFSETQ. Trimming cost V 2 bases and J 3 bases, with 8 bases left between them. DNA of the CDR3: TGCGCCAGCAGCTTCGGGGTCGAAGAGACCCAGTACTTC. It translates to CASSFGVEETQYF.

This clone occurred a few times. The rearrangement links TRBV7-8 to TRBJ2-7, with TRBD1 identical over 8 bases. V shed 2 bases, J shed 2 bases, and the junction held 5 bases outside the gene matches. Germline CDR1 reads SGHVS; CDR2 reads FQNEAQ. This CDR3 is built from 15 residues. DNA of the CDR3: TGTGCCAGCAGCTTACTGGACAGGGCGACCTACGAGCAGTACTTC. As protein: CASSLLDRATYEQYF.

This chain links TRBV4-2 with TRBJ1-4; D not certain. Trimming stripped 6 bases from V and 6 bases from J, with 14 bases between. This CDR3 comprises 14 residues. CDR1 and CDR2 (germline): LGHNA, YNFKEQ. CDR3 bases: TGTGCCAGCAGGGAGGTGCCTAAGTATGAAAAACTGTTTTTT. Encoded protein: CASREVPKYEKLFF.

The chain combines TRBV6-1 with TRBJ1-2; D is undetermined. V was cut by 1 base and J by 4 bases, with 10 bases left in between. The CDR3 is 14 amino acids. Per germline, CDR1 MNHNS and CDR2 SASEGT. CDR3 amino acids: CASSEEGRFYGYTF. CDR3 nucleotide sequence: TGTGCCAGCAGTGAAGAAGGGAGGTTCTATGGCTACACCTTC.

The J gene is TRBJ1-2, the V gene TRBV4-1; 10 positions agree with TRBD1. V lost 4 bases to trimming and J lost 8 bases; unmatched junction nucleotides: 4. Germline assignment: CDR1 MGHRA and CDR2 YSYEKL. This CDR3 is built from 13 residues. The CDR3 DNA sequence: TGCGCCAGCAGCCCCGGGACAGGGGAGGGCTACACCTTC. Translating it yields CASSPGTGEGYTF.

The gene calls are TRBV5-6 and TRBJ1-2; D unresolved. The CDR3 has 14 residues. Looked up from germline, CDR1 is SGHDT and CDR2 is YYEEEE. The V end was cut by 0 bases, the J end by 2 bases, with 8 bases between. The CDR3: CASSLDSDNYGYTF. The DNA for the CDR3 is TGTGCCAGCAGCTTGGACAGTGACAACTATGGCTACACCTTC.

V gene TRBV7-3 combines with J gene TRBJ2-3; 9 bases are shared with TRBD1. V was clipped by 1 base and J by 2 bases; unmatched bases: 4. Germline V gene sequence: CDR1 SGHTA, CDR2 FQGTGA. The CDR3 runs 16 residues. CDR3 region: CASSLNGQGTTDTQYF. The CDR3 nucleotides read TGTGCCAGCAGCTTAAACGGACAGGGGACCACAGATACGCAGTATTTT. Looking up the rest from reference TRBV7-3 and TRBJ2-3 gives the full variable domain: GAGVSQTPSNKVTEKGKYVELRCDPISGHTALYWYRQSLGQGPEFLIYFQGTGAADDSGLPNDRFFAVRPEGSVSTLKIQRTERGDSAVYLCASSLNGQGTTDTQYFGPGTRLTVL.

For the CDR3, the DNA is TGTGCCTGGGGAACAGGGGGAAACTCCTACGAGCAGTACTTC. Encoded protein: CAWGTGGNSYEQYF. The rearrangement joins TRBV30 to TRBJ2-7; 8 bases are a match to TRBD1. J gave up 0 bases and V 5 bases, and 6 bases lay outside the gene matches. This CDR3 is built from 14 residues. Germline lookup yields CDR1 GTSNPN and CDR2 SVGIG (reference sequence). Complete variable domain (other parts from reference TRBV30 and TRBJ2-7): SQTIHQWPATLVQPVGSPLSLECTVEGTSNPNLYWYRQAAGRGLQLLFYSVGIGQISSEVPQNLSASRPQDRQFILSSKKLLLSDSGFYLCAWGTGGNSYEQYFGPGTRLTVT.

The V gene is TRBV27, the J gene TRBJ2-5; 7 bases are a match to TRBD2. Germline V lookup: CDR1 MNHEY, CDR2 SMNVEV (reference sequence). The CDR3 covers 16 residues. J was trimmed by 4 bases and V by 0 bases; bases with no gene match: 8. The CDR3 reads CASSLSRVAGGETQYF. The CDR3 DNA sequence: TGTGCCAGCAGTTTATCCCGAGTAGCGGGTGGAGAGACCCAGTACTTC.

This clone was found once. CDR3 residues: CASSYRGGGTEAFF. The CDR3 DNA is TGTGCCAGCAGTTACAGGGGAGGTGGCACTGAAGCTTTCTTT. The V gene is TRBV28, the J gene TRBJ1-1; TRBD1 aligns across 7 bases. The CDR3 runs to 14 residues. Trimming removed 4 bases from V and 4 bases from J; junction bases left unmatched: 6. Germline V CDR1 and CDR2: MDHEN, SYDVKM.

The chain recombines TRBV7-9 with TRBJ2-7; TRBD2 matches 8 bases. Trimming removed 5 bases from V and 1 base from J; junction bases left unmatched: 7. This CDR3 is 15 amino acids long. Germline CDR1 reads SEHNR; CDR2 reads FQNEAQ (reference sequence). The CDR3 DNA follows: TGTGCCAGCAGCCTCACTAGCGGCCCTTCCTACGAGCAGTACTTC. As protein: CASSLTSGPSYEQYF.

V and J are TRBV6-4 and TRBJ2-3; D possibly corresponds to TRBD1 (5 bases). The CDR3 length is 19 residues. Germline V gives CDR1 MRHNA, CDR2 SNTAGT. V was trimmed by 2 bases and J by 0 bases, leaving 21 bases between them. CDR3 DNA: TGTGCCAGCAGTGACCCCCAGGGCGGAACCATAACTAGCACAGATACGCAGTATTTT. Its protein is CASSDPQGGTITSTDTQYF.

This chain connects TRBV5-4 to TRBJ2-1; a possible D gene is TRBD2 (6 bases). Trimming shortened V by 4 bases and J by 9 bases, and 8 bases separated the two germline ends. The CDR3 has 11 residues. Per the germline V gene, CDR1 is SGHNT and CDR2 is YYREEE (reference sequence). As DNA, the CDR3 is TGTGCCAGCAGCCTGGGAGGTGAGCAGTTCTTC. This encodes CASSLGGEQFF.

This rearrangement joins TRBV6-5 to TRBJ1-2; D is unclear. V dropped 6 bases and J dropped 2 bases, with 13 bases sitting between them. From germline, CDR1 is MNHEY and CDR2 SVGAGI. This CDR3 is 14 amino acids long. The CDR3 sequence is CASRPDIVNYGYTF. The CDR3 DNA reads TGTGCCAGCAGACCTGACATCGTAAACTATGGCTACACCTTC.

The gene calls are TRBV12-5 and TRBJ2-3, with a weak D call TRBD2 (7 bases). The CDR3 loop spans 15 amino acids. Germline CDR1 is LGHNT and CDR2 is FRNRAP. The ends were cut back, 5 bases at V and 1 base at J, with 13 bases in the middle. The CDR3 loop is CASGGGAGGTDTQYF. Written as DNA, the CDR3 is TGTGCTAGTGGTGGGGGGGCAGGGGGCACAGATACGCAGTATTTT.

The chain carries TRBV27 and TRBJ2-2, with 7 bases matching TRBD1. Trimming at V came to 4 bases and at J to 2 bases, leaving 4 bases not matched to a gene. This CDR3 contains 15 residues. Germline-derived CDR1 and CDR2 are MNHEY and SMNVEV (reference sequence). CDR3 nucleotides: TGTGCCAGCAGTTCCGGGACAGCTAACACCGGGGAGCTGTTTTTT. Translated, it gives CASSSGTANTGELFF.

The V gene is TRBV30, the J gene TRBJ2-3, with D possibly TRBD2 on 6 matching bases. Trimming shortened V by 2 bases and J by 4 bases, and 7 bases separated the two germline ends. CDR1 is GTSNPN and CDR2 is SVGIG in the germline V gene (reference sequence). The CDR3 length is 12 residues. The CDR3 reads CAWSRDSDTQYF. CDR3 DNA sequence: TGTGCCTGGAGTCGGGACTCAGATACGCAGTATTTT.

The gene calls are TRBV27 and TRBJ2-5; a weak D match, TRBD1 (6 bases). Germline V gene data show CDR1 as MNHEY and CDR2 as SMNVEV (reference sequence). V shed 4 bases and J shed 1 base, with 10 bases lying between them. The CDR3 has 14 amino acids. In DNA form, the CDR3 reads TGTGCCAGCAGTTCAGGGGTTGGCCAAGAGACCCAGTACTTC. Translating gives CASSSGVGQETQYF.

CDR3 bases: TGCGCCAGCAGCCAACTGGATACTAGTCCCGGGGAGCTGTTTTTT. Translating gives CASSQLDTSPGELFF. The chain combines TRBV4-1 with TRBJ2-2; perhaps TRBD2 as D (5 bases). Trimming removed 2 bases from V and 6 bases from J, with 13 bases in between. The germline V gene encodes CDR1 MGHRA and CDR2 YSYEKL. The CDR3 loop spans 15 amino acids.

CDR3 coding DNA: TGTGCCAGCAGTTTAGCGGTACAGGGTCAGCCCCAGCATTTT. It yields the protein CASSLAVQGQPQHF. The chain is built from TRBV27 and TRBJ1-5, with D perhaps matching TRBD1 (6 bases). Trimming shortened V by 2 bases and J by 6 bases, and 11 bases separated the two germline ends. This CDR3 has 14 amino acids. Per germline, CDR1 MNHEY and CDR2 SMNVEV (reference sequence).

This chain uses TRBV30 with TRBJ1-1, with a weak D call TRBD1 (5 bases). This CDR3 region has 11 residues. Germline loops: CDR1 GTSNPN, CDR2 SVGIG (reference sequence). Trimming cost V 5 bases and J 4 bases, with 8 bases left between them. CDR3 sequence (DNA): TGTGCCTGGGGGGGACTCACTGAAGCTTTCTTT. It translates to CAWGGLTEAFF.

The chain combines TRBV4-2 with TRBJ1-5; a weak D match, TRBD1 (5 bases). Germline V gives CDR1 LGHNA, CDR2 YNFKEQ. The V end was cut by 0 bases, the J end by 9 bases, with 9 bases between. The CDR3 covers 13 residues. The CDR3 loop reads CASSQEMGLPQHF. Here the CDR3 DNA reads TGTGCCAGCAGCCAAGAGATGGGGCTGCCCCAGCATTTT.

This clone has more than one count but fewer than ten. The V and J genes are TRBV7-2 and TRBJ1-5; a weak D match, TRBD1 (6 bases). V shed 7 bases and J shed 6 bases, with 13 bases lying between them. The germline CDR1 and CDR2 sequences are SGHTA and FQGNSA. This CDR3 contains 13 residues. CDR3 sequence (DNA): TGTGCCAGCATGAGGGGGTTTGGTCAGCCCCAGCATTTT. It yields the protein CASMRGFGQPQHF.